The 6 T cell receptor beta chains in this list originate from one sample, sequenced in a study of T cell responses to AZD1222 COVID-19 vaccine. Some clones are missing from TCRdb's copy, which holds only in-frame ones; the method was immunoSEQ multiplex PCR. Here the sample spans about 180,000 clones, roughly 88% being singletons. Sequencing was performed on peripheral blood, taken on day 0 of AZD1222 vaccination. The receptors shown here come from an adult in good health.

DNA of the CDR3: TGTGCCTGGAGTAACGTTCAGGGCTACCGCTCTGGAAACACCATATATTTT. Protein product: CAWSNVQGYRSGNTIYF. This chain joins TRBV30 and TRBJ1-3, with TRBD1 as a possible D gene (5 bases). The CDR3 contains 17 residues. Deletions cut 2 bases from V and 0 bases from J, with 17 bases between. Germline CDR1 and CDR2: GTSNPN and SVGIG (reference sequence).

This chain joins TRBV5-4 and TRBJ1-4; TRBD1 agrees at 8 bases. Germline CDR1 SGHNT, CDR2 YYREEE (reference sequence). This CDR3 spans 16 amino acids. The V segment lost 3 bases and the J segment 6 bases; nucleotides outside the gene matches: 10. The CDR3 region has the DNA TGTGCCAGCAGCTCCGCATCCTCACAGGGGGATGAAAAACTGTTTTTT. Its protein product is CASSSASSQGDEKLFF.

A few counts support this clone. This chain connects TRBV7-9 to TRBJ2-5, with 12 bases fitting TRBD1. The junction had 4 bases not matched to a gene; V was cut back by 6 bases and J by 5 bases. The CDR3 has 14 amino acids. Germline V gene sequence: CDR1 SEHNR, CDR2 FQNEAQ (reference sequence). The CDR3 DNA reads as TGTGCCAGCAGACGGGACAGGGGGCGGGAGACCCAGTACTTC. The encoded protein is CASRRDRGRETQYF.

The DNA for the CDR3 is TGTGCCAGCAGCTTAGACAGGACAGGGTCGTCCTACGAGCAGTACTTC. Amino acid sequence: CASSLDRTGSSYEQYF. The rearrangement joins TRBV11-2 to TRBJ2-7; 8 bases line up with TRBD1. The length of the CDR3 is 16 residues. Germline V gives CDR1 SGHAT, CDR2 FQNNGV. With V trimmed by 0 bases and J by 1 base, 5 bases remained unmatched.

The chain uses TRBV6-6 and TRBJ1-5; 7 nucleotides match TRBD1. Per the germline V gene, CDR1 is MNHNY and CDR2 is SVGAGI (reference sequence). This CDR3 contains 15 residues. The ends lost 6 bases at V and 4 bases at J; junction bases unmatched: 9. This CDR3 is CASSRDSTINQPQHF. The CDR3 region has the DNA TGTGCCAGCAGCCGGGACAGCACAATTAATCAGCCCCAGCATTTT.

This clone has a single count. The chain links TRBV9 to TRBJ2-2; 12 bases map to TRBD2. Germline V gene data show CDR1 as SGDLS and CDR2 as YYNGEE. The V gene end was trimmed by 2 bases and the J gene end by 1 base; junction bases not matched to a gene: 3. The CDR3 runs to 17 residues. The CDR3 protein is CASSVPLAGGNTGELFF. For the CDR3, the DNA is TGTGCCAGCAGCGTCCCACTAGCGGGAGGGAACACCGGGGAGCTGTTTTTT.